Detailed here is one T cell receptor beta chain. Its specificity is unknown. The germline V gene encodes CDR1 GTSNPN and CDR2 SVGIG (reference sequence). The V end lost 2 bases, the J end lost 3 bases, and 20 bases lay between the germline ends. The CDR3 spans 17 residues. Both 60 Vbeta primers and 13 Jbeta primers went into the PCR. Data came from immunoSEQ multiplex PCR; TCRdb stores just in-frame clones and leaves some out. The table includes 90,000 to 100,000 clones, approximately 76% detected once. These data belong to a study of cytomegalovirus exposure and HLA in healthy donors. Study in general: Around 85 million unique TCR sequences came from HLA-typed donors in an early release.

Whole-study findings and limits: CMV serostatus was the only immune exposure information that was available. Cytomegalovirus status was reportedly diagnosed by the classifier with high sensitivity and specificity. Despite most TCR sequences being rare, some public TCRs occurred in many donors.

The genes are TRBV30 and TRBJ2-1; perhaps TRBD1 as D (5 bases). This clonotype originated in a woman aged 55-69 years in good health and CMV-seropositive. Sequenced: PBMCs. The chain's CDR3 is CAWSPNPTVTLYNEQFF. The CDR3, as DNA: TGTGCCTGGAGTCCAAACCCGACAGTGACACTCTACAATGAGCAGTTCTTC.